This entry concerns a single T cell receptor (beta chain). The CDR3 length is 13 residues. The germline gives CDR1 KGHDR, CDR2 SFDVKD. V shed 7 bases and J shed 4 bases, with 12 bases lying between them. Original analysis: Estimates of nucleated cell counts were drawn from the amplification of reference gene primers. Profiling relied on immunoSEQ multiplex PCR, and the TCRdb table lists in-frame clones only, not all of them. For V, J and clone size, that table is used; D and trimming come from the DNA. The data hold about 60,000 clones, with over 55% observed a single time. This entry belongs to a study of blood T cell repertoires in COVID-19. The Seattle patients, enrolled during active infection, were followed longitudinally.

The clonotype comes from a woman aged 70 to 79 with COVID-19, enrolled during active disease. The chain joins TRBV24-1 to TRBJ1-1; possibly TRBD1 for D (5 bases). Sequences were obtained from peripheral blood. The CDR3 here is CATSNDRGTEAFF. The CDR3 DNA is TGTGCCACCAGCAACGACAGAGGCACTGAAGCTTTCTTT.